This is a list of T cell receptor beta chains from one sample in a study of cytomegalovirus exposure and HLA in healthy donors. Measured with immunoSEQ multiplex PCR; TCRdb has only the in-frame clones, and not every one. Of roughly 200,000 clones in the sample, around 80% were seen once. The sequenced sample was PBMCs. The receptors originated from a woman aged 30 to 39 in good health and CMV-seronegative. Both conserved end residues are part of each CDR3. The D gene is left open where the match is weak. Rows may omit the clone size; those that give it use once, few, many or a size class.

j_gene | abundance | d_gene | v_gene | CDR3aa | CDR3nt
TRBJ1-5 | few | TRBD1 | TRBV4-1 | CASSQDGRGARSNQPQHF | TGCGCCAGCAGCCAAGATGGCAGGGGGGCGAGGAGCAATCAGCCCCAGCATTTT
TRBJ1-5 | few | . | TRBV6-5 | CASSYGEGVQPQHF | TGTGCCAGCAGTTACGGAGAGGGCGTTCAGCCCCAGCATTTT
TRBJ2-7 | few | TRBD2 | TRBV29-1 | CSVYRDSGGEYEQYF | TGCAGCGTCTACCGCGACTCGGGGGGAGAGTACGAGCAGTACTTC
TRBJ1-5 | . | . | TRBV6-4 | CASSDSFNNQPQHF | TGTGCCAGCAGTGACTCCTTTAACAATCAGCCCCAGCATTTT
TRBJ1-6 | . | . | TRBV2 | CASSDWTRGPHSPLHF | TGTGCCAGCAGTGATTGGACCCGAGGGCCGCATTCACCCCTCCACTTT
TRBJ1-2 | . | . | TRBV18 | CASSPDRGHLYGYTF | TGTGCCAGCTCACCAGACCGGGGACACCTTTATGGCTACACCTTC
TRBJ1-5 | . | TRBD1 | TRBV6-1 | CASSEGTGREPQHF | TGTGCCAGCAGTGAGGGGACAGGGAGGGAGCCCCAGCATTTT
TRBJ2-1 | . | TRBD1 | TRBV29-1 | CSGGTGGRHEQFF | TGCAGCGGCGGGACAGGGGGACGGCATGAGCAGTTCTTC
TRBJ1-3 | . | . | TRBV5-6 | CASSSRGSGNTIYF | TGTGCCAGCAGCTCCCGGGGCTCTGGAAACACCATATATTTT
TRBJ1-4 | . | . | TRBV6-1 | CASTGVGLDLLFF | TGTGCCAGCACCGGGGTGGGGTTGGACTTACTGTTTTTT
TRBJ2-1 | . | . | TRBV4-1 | CASSQRGALNYNEQFF | TGCGCCAGCAGCCAGCGCGGGGCCTTGAATTACAATGAGCAGTTCTTC
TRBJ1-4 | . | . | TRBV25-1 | CASSEQHATNEKLFF | TGTGCCAGCAGTGAACAACACGCAACTAATGAAAAACTGTTTTTT
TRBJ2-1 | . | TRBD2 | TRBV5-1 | CASSVNRLAGNNEQFF | TGCGCCAGCAGCGTCAACCGACTAGCGGGAAACAATGAGCAGTTCTTC
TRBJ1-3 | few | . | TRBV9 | CASSPRQGSGNTIYF | TGTGCCAGCAGCCCACGTCAGGGCTCTGGAAACACCATATATTTT
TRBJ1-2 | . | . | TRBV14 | CASSQDWGRDYGYTF | TGTGCCAGCAGCCAAGATTGGGGCCGAGACTATGGCTACACCTTC
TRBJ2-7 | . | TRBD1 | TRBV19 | CASKTTGDAFEQYF | TGTGCCAGTAAAACAACAGGGGACGCTTTCGAGCAGTACTTC
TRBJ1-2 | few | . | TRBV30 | CAWGGHFYGYTF | TGTGCCTGGGGTGGACACTTCTATGGCTACACCTTC
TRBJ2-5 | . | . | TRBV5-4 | CASTPGDQETQYF | TGTGCCAGCACCCCCGGGGACCAAGAGACCCAGTACTTC
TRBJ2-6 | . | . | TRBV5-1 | CASSLLEFHGGSGANVLTF | TGCGCCAGCAGCTTGTTGGAGTTTCACGGAGGCTCTGGGGCCAACGTCCTGACTTTC
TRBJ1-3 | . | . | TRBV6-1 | CASSEVWQGTGNTIYF | TGTGCCAGCAGTGAAGTCTGGCAGGGCACTGGAAACACCATATATTTT
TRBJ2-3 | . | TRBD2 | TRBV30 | CAWSRGTSGSTDTQYF | TGTGCCTGGAGTCGGGGGACTAGCGGGAGCACAGATACGCAGTATTTT
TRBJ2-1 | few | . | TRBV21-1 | CASSKDPGLIYNEQFF | TGTGCCAGCAGCAAAGATCCGGGACTCATCTACAATGAGCAGTTCTTC
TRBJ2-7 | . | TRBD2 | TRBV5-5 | CASSLASGPYEQYF | TGTGCCAGCAGCTTGGCTAGCGGGCCCTACGAGCAGTACTTC
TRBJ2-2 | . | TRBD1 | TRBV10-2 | CASSVTGGEGGELFF | TGCGCCAGCAGTGTGACAGGGGGCGAGGGTGGGGAGCTGTTTTTT
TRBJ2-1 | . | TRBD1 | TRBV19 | CASSISPGQGQQFF | TGTGCCAGTAGTATAAGCCCTGGACAGGGACAGCAGTTCTTC
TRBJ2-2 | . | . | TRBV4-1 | CASSPSDPRGLNTGELFF | TGCGCCAGCAGCCCCAGCGACCCCAGGGGCCTGAACACCGGGGAGCTGTTTTTT
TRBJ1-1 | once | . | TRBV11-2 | CASSLDTGLAFF | TGTGCCAGCAGCTTAGATACGGGTCTAGCTTTCTTT
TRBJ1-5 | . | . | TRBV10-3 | CAISEVDSSNQPQHF | TGTGCCATCAGTGAAGTAGACAGTAGCAATCAGCCCCAGCATTTT
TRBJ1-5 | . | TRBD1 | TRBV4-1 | CASSRRTGDSQPQHF | TGCGCCAGCAGCCGGCGGACAGGGGATAGTCAGCCCCAGCATTTT
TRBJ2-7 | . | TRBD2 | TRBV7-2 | CASSLALGTSVSYEQYF | TGTGCCAGCAGCTTAGCGCTGGGGACTAGCGTTTCCTACGAGCAGTACTTC
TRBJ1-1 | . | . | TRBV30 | CAWSVRSPTEAFF | TGTGCCTGGAGTGTGCGAAGTCCCACTGAAGCTTTCTTT
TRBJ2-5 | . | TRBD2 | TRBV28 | CASSPRLAGGGTQYF | TGTGCCAGCAGTCCCCGACTAGCGGGGGGTGGGACCCAGTACTTC
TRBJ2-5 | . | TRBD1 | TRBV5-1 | CASSSGTGVVFGETQYF | TGCGCCAGCAGCTCCGGGACAGGGGTTGTTTTTGGGGAGACCCAGTACTTC
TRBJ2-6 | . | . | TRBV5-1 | CATRGSNSGANVLTF | TGCGCCACCCGGGGGTCAAATTCGGGGGCCAACGTCCTGACTTTC
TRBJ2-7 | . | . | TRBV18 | CASSPKSRVAYEQYF | TGTGCCAGCTCACCAAAAAGCAGGGTCGCCTACGAGCAGTACTTC